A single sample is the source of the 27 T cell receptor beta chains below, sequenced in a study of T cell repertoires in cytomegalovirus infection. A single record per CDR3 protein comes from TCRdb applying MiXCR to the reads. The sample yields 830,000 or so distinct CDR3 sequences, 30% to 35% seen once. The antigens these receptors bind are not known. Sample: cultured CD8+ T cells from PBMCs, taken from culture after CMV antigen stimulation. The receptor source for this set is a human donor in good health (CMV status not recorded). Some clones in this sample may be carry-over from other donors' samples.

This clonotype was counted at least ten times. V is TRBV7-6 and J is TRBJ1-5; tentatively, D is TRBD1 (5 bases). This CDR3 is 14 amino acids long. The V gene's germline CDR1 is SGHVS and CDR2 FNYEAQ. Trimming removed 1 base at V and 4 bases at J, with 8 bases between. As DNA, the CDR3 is TGTGCCAGCAGCTTAGTGTCAGGGAATCAGCCCCAGCATTTT. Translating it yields CASSLVSGNQPQHF. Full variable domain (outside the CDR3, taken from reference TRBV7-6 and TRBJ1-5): GAGVSQSPRYKVTKRGQDVALRCDPISGHVSLYWYRQALGQGPEFLTYFNYEAQQDKSGLPNDRFSAERPEGSISTLTIQRTEQRDSAMYRCASSLVSGNQPQHFGDGTRLSIL.

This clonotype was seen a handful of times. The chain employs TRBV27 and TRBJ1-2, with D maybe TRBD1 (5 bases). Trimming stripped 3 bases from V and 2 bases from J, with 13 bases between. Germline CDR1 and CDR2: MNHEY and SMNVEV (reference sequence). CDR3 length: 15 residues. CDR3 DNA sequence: TGTGCCAGCAGTTTGTCTTGGGACGGCAACTATGGCTACACCTTC. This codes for CASSLSWDGNYGYTF.

CDR3 protein: CATAPGQGYYRPQHF. CDR3 coding DNA: TGTGCCACCGCTCCGGGACAGGGGTACTATCGGCCCCAGCATTTT. This chain joins TRBV15 and TRBJ1-5; 10 bases agree with TRBD1. Germline loops: CDR1 LNHNV, CDR2 YYDKDF (reference sequence). The ends lost 8 bases at V and 9 bases at J; junction bases unmatched: 13. This CDR3 has 15 residues.

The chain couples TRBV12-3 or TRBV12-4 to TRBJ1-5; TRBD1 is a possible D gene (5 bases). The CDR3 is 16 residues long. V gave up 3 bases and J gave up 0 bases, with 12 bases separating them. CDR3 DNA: TGTGCCAGCAGTTTCGGGACGGGGTATAGCAATCAGCCCCAGCATTTT. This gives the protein CASSFGTGYSNQPQHF.

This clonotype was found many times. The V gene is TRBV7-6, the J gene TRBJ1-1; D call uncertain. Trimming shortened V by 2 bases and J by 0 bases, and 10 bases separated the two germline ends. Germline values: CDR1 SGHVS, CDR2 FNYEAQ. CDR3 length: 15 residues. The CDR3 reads CASSLTETVNTEAFF. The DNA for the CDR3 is TGTGCCAGCAGCTTAACGGAGACGGTGAACACTGAAGCTTTCTTT.

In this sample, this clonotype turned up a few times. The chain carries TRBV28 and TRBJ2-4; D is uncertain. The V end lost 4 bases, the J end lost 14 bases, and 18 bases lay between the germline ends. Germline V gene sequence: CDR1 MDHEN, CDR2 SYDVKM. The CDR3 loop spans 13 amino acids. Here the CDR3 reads CASSSNGPYREYF. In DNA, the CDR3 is TGTGCCAGCAGTTCCAATGGACCGTACCGGGAGTACTTC.

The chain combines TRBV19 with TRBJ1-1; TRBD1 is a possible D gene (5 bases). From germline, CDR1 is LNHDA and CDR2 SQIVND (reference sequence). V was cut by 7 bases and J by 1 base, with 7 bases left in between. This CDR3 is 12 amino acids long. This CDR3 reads CASTGANTEAFF. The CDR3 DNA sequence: TGTGCCAGTACCGGGGCGAACACTGAAGCTTTCTTT.

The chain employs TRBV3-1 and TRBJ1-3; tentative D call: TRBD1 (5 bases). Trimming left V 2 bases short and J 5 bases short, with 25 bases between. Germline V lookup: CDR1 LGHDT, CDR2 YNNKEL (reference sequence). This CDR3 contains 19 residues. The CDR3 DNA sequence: TGTGCCAGCAGCCAATCCTTACGCGAGGGGATCGGGTGGAGAAACACCATATATTTT. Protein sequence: CASSQSLREGIGWRNTIYF.

The CDR3 DNA reads as TGCGCCAGCAGCCTGGGACAGGGACTTGAAGCTTTCTTT. It yields the protein CASSLGQGLEAFF. The chain is built from TRBV5-1 and TRBJ1-1; 9 bases match TRBD1. Trimming cost V 4 bases and J 7 bases; bases outside gene matches: 5. The CDR3 is 13 amino acids. Germline V CDR1 and CDR2: SGHRS, YFSETQ.

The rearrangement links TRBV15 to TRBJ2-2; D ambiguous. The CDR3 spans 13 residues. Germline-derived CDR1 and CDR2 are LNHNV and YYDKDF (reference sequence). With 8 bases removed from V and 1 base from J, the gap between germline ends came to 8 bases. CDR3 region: CATGNRNTGELFF. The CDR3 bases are TGTGCCACCGGTAACCGGAACACCGGGGAGCTGTTTTTT. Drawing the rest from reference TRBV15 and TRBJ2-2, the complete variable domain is DAMVIQNPRYQVTQFGKPVTLSCSQTLNHNVMYWYQQKSSQAPKLLFHYYDKDFNNEADTPDNFQSRRPNTSFCFLDIRSPGLGDTAMYLCATGNRNTGELFFGEGSRLTVL.

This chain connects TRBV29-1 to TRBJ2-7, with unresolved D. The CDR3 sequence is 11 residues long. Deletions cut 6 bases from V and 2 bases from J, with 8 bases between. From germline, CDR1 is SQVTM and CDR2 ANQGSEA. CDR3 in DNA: TGCAGCGTGCGTGAACCCTACGAGCAGTACTTC. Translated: CSVREPYEQYF.

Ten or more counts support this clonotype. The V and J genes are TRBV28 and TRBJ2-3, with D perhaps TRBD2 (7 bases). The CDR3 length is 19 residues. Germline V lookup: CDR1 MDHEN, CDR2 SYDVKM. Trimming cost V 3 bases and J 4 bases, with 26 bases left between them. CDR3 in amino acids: CASSFGGPSGGRPPDTQYF. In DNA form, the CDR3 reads TGTGCCAGCAGTTTCGGGGGGCCTTCAGGAGGTAGACCCCCAGATACGCAGTATTTT. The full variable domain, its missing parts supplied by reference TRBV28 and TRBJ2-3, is DVKVTQSSRYLVKRTGEKVFLECVQDMDHENMFWYRQDPGLGLRLIYFSYDVKMKEKGDIPEGYSVSREKKERFSLILESASTNQTSMYLCASSFGGPSGGRPPDTQYFGPGTRLTVL.

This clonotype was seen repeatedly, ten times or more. CDR3 residues: CASSLGRRTDTQYF. CDR3 bases: TGTGCCAGCAGCTTAGGTAGGCGCACAGATACGCAGTATTTT. The chain uses TRBV7-2 and TRBJ2-3; D is unresolved. Germline lookup yields CDR1 SGHTA and CDR2 FQGNSA. Trimming removed 1 base from V and 1 base from J, with 6 bases in between. The CDR3 totals 14 residues. The complete variable domain, with remaining parts taken from reference TRBV7-2 and TRBJ2-3, reads GAGVSQSPSNKVTEKGKDVELRCDPISGHTALYWYRQSLGQGLEFLIYFQGNSAPDKSGLPSDRFSAERTGGSVSTLTIQRTQQEDSAVYLCASSLGRRTDTQYFGPGTRLTVL.

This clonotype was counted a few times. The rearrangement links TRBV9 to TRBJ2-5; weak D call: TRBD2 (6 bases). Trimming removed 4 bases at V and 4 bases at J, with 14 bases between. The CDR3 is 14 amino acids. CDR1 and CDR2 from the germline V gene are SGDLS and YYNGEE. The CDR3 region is CASSHGGGAETQYF. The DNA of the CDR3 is TGTGCCAGCAGCCACGGAGGCGGGGCAGAGACCCAGTACTTC.

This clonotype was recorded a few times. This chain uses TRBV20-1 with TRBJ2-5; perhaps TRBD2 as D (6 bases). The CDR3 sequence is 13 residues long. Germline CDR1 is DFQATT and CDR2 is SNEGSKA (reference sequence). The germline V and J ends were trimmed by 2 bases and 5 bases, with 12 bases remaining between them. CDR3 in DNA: TGCAGTGCTAGAAGACTAGACGGGGAGACCCAGTACTTC. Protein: CSARRLDGETQYF.

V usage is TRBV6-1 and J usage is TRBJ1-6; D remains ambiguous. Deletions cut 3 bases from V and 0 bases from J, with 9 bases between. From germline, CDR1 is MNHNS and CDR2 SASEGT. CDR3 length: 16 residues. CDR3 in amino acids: CASSDKRSSYNSPLHF. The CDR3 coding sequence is TGTGCCAGCAGTGATAAGAGGAGCTCCTATAATTCACCCCTCCACTTT.

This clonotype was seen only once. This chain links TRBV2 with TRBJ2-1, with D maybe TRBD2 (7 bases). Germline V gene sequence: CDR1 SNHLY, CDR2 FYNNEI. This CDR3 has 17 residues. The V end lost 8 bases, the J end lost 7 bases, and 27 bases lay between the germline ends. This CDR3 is CASYYSLSGGAANEQFF. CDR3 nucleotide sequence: TGTGCCAGCTATTATTCCCTGAGTGGGGGGGCAGCAAATGAGCAGTTCTTC.

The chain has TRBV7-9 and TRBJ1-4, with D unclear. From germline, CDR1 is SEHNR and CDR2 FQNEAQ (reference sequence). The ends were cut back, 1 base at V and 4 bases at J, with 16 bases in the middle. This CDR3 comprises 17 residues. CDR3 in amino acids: CASSLGHNLPLNEKLFF. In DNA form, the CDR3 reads TGTGCCAGCAGCTTAGGGCACAACCTCCCTCTTAATGAAAAACTGTTTTTT.

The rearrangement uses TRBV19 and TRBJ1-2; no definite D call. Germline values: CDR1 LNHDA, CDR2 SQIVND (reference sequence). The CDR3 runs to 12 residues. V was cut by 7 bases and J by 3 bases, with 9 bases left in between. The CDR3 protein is CASTAGYYGYTF. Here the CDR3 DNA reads TGTGCCAGTACCGCGGGATACTATGGCTACACCTTC.

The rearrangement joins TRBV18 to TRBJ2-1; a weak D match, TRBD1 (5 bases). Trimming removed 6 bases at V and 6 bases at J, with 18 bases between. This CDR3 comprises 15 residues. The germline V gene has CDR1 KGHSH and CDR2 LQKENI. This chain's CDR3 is CASSDRAGYINEQFF. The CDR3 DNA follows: TGTGCCAGCTCCGACCGGGCAGGGTATATCAATGAGCAGTTCTTC.

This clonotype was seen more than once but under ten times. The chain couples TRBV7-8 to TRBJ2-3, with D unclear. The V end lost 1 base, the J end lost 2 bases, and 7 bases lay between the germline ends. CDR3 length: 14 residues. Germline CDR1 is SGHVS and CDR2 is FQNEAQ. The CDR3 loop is CASSLELTTDTQYF. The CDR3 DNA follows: TGTGCCAGCAGCTTAGAACTCACCACAGATACGCAGTATTTT.

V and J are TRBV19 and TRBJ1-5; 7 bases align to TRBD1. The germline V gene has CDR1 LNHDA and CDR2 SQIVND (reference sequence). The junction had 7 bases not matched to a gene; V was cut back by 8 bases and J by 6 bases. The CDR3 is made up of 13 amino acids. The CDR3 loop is CASRDSSSQPQHF. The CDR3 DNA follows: TGTGCCAGTCGGGACAGTAGTTCTCAGCCCCAGCATTTT.

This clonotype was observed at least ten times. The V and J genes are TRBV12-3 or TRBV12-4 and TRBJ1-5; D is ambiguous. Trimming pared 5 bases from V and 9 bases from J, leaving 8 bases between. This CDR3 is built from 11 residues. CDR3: CASSPQRPQHF. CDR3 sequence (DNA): TGTGCCAGCAGTCCCCAGCGGCCCCAGCATTTT.

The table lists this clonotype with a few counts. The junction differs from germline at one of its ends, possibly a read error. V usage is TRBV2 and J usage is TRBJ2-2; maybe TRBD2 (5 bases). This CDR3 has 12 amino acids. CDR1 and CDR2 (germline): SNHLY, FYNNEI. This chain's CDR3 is CASTEEGRELFF. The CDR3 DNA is TGTGCCAGCACTGAAGAGGGTAGGGAGCTGTTTTTT.

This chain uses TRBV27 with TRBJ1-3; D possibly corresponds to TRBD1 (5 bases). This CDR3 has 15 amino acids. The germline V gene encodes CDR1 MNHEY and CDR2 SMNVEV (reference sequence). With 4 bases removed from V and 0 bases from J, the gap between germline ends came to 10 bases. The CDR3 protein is CASSSWGSSGNTIYF. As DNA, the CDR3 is TGTGCCAGCAGTTCCTGGGGGAGCTCTGGAAACACCATATATTTT.

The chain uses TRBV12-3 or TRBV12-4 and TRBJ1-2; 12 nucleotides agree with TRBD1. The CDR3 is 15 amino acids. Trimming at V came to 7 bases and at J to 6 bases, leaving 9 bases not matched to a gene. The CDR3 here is CASTPGQGALDGYTF. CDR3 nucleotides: TGTGCCAGCACACCGGGACAGGGGGCTCTCGATGGCTACACCTTC.

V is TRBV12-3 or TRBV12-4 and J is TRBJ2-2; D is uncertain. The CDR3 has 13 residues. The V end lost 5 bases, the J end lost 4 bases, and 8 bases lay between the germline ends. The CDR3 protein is CASSHGITGELFF. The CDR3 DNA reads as TGTGCCAGCAGTCATGGGATCACCGGGGAGCTGTTTTTT.